Listed here are 12 T cell receptor beta chains from one sample, sequenced in a study of T cell responses to AZD1222 COVID-19 vaccine. Using immunoSEQ multiplex PCR, the repertoire was profiled, and TCRdb retains in-frame clones only, with some absent. The sample consists of 150,000 or so clones, about 89% of them appearing once. The specimen was peripheral blood, collected on day 0 of AZD1222 vaccination. These receptors all come from an adult in good health.

This chain links TRBV7-2 with TRBJ1-1; tentatively, D is TRBD1 (5 bases). CDR1 is SGHTA, CDR2 FQGNSA, per germline. V lost 5 bases and J 5 bases, leaving 24 bases between the germline ends. The CDR3 length is 17 residues. The CDR3 DNA reads TGTGCCAGCAGCAAAGTGTCGCCAGGGAGACGGAGAACTGAAGCTTTCTTT. Translation gives CASSKVSPGRRRTEAFF. Based on the CDR3 plus reference TRBV7-2 and TRBJ1-1, the full variable domain is GAGVSQSPSNKVTEKGKDVELRCDPISGHTALYWYRQSLGQGLEFLIYFQGNSAPDKSGLPSDRFSAERTGGSVSTLTIQRTQQEDSAVYLCASSKVSPGRRRTEAFFGQGTRLTVV.

This chain links TRBV27 with TRBJ1-2, with 9 bases matching TRBD1. The CDR3 consists of 21 residues. V lost 5 bases and J lost 4; bases outside the gene matches: 26. CDR1 is MNHEY, CDR2 SMNVEV, per germline (reference sequence). CDR3 sequence: CASSLSFGGNRGLLFSYGYTF. For the CDR3, the DNA is TGTGCCAGCAGTCTCTCCTTCGGTGGGAACAGGGGGCTTCTCTTTTCCTATGGCTACACCTTC.

This clone was picked up one time. This chain connects TRBV4-1 to TRBJ2-7; 12 bases are a match to TRBD2. This CDR3 spans 18 amino acids. V shed 2 bases, J shed 0 bases, and the junction held 8 bases outside the gene matches. Germline V lookup: CDR1 MGHRA, CDR2 YSYEKL. CDR3 sequence (DNA): TGCGCCAGCAGCCAAACCGGGACTAGCGGGCAGGCCTCCTACGAGCAGTACTTC. It is translated as CASSQTGTSGQASYEQYF.

The CDR3 protein is CAWSVPGQAMGGYGYTF. In DNA, the CDR3 is TGTGCCTGGAGTGTACCGGGACAGGCGATGGGAGGTTATGGCTACACCTTC. The chain uses TRBV30 and TRBJ1-2, with 8 nucleotides matching TRBD1. Germline CDR1 reads GTSNPN; CDR2 reads SVGIG (reference sequence). The CDR3 totals 17 residues. With 0 bases clipped from V and 5 bases from J, the junction kept 14 bases outside the gene matches.

The rearrangement joins TRBV6-5 to TRBJ1-4; D not certain. V was trimmed by 8 bases and J by 4 bases, leaving 17 bases between them. Looked up from germline, CDR1 is MNHEY and CDR2 is SVGAGI. The CDR3 has 15 residues. CDR3 DNA sequence: TGTGCCAGCGGACCCTTTTGGCTACTTAATGAAAAACTGTTTTTT. It translates to CASGPFWLLNEKLFF.

V and J are TRBV25-1 and TRBJ2-6; D gene ambiguous. This CDR3 has 13 residues. V shed 2 bases and J shed 2 bases, with 1 base lying between them. Germline V gives CDR1 MGHDK, CDR2 SYGVNS. Written as DNA, the CDR3 is TGTGCCAGCAGTGAAGCTGGGGCCAACGTCCTGACTTTC. Translated, it gives CASSEAGANVLTF.

The chain is built from TRBV7-9 and TRBJ1-5; a weak D match, TRBD1 (5 bases). The germline gives CDR1 SEHNR, CDR2 FQNEAQ (reference sequence). V was cut by 0 bases and J by 7 bases, with 10 bases left in between. This CDR3 contains 14 residues. The CDR3 nucleotides read TGTGCCAGCAGCTTAGCCGAGGGGAGGCAGCCCCAGCATTTT. Translating it yields CASSLAEGRQPQHF.

The chain employs TRBV18 and TRBJ1-3; D possibly corresponds to TRBD1 (5 bases). The CDR3 runs to 16 residues. V was pared by 4 bases and J by 0 bases, with 13 bases between. Germline V gene data show CDR1 as KGHSH and CDR2 as LQKENI. CDR3 in amino acids: CASSLGTQDSGNTIYF. CDR3 DNA: TGTGCCAGCTCACTCGGGACCCAGGACTCTGGAAACACCATATATTTT.

This chain joins TRBV2 and TRBJ1-4, with D possibly being TRBD1 (6 bases). Trimming took off 6 bases at V and 3 bases at J, with 14 bases between the two ends. Germline lookup yields CDR1 SNHLY and CDR2 FYNNEI. CDR3 size: 15 residues. CDR3 DNA sequence: TGTGCCAGCAGGGACTCTTGGACAGCTAATGAAAAACTGTTTTTT. Translated, it gives CASRDSWTANEKLFF.

The chain has TRBV6-5 and TRBJ2-7; the match to TRBD1 covers 8 bases. There are 13 residues in the CDR3. In germline, CDR1 is MNHEY, CDR2 SVGAGI. J gave up 6 bases and V 8 bases, and 9 bases lay outside the gene matches. The CDR3 region has the DNA TGTGCCAGCGGCCGGACAGGGTCTCTCGAGCAGTACTTC. It yields the protein CASGRTGSLEQYF.

CDR3 sequence reads: CASSLVGMGTEAFF. DNA of the CDR3: TGTGCCAGCAGCTTAGTAGGGATGGGCACTGAAGCTTTCTTT. The V call is TRBV13, the J call TRBJ1-1; D unclear. The length of the CDR3 is 14 residues. The V and J ends lost 1 base and 4 bases respectively, with 10 bases between them. CDR1 and CDR2 (germline): PRHDT, FYEKMQ (reference sequence).

The chain employs TRBV5-4 and TRBJ2-7, with 8 bases aligning to TRBD2. The CDR3 is made up of 14 amino acids. Germline V gene lookup returns CDR1 SGHNT and CDR2 YYREEE (reference sequence). V was pared by 3 bases and J by 4 bases, with 6 bases of the junction left unmatched. The CDR3 DNA reads TGTGCCAGCAGCTCAGGGACTAGGGGGTACGAGCAGTACTTC. Protein: CASSSGTRGYEQYF.